This T cell receptor (beta chain) was captured in a study of CD8 T cells in ankylosing spondylitis. Notes on the study in general: Earlier work had already found some motif variants in reactive arthritis synovial fluid and blood. Characteristic of ankylosing spondylitis blood, it appeared, was a TCR beta motif comprising several highly homologous variants. Disease-linked clones proved CD8+ and comparatively uncommon in peripheral blood. Matched synovial fluid from ankylosing spondylitis patients was reported to be enriched for disease-linked clones.

In regard to this clonotype: Its antigen is unidentified.

Trimming pared 0 bases from V and 12 bases from J, leaving 18 bases between. This CDR3 spans 14 amino acids. Germline V CDR1 and CDR2: SQVTM, ANQGSEA. Each CDR3 protein gets one entry after TCRdb re-called the 5' RACE reads with MiXCR. The sample has roughly 230,000 distinct CDR3 sequences, 15% to 20% seen once. The J gene is TRBJ2-1, the V gene TRBV29-1; D may be TRBD1 (5 bases). Input material: blood, either unsorted or a sorted T cell fraction (not recorded which). This TCR derives from a male donor with ankylosing spondylitis or in good health (not recorded which). The CDR3 sequence is CSVEDWTTGLVQFF. CDR3 DNA: TGCAGCGTTGAAGATTGGACAACTGGGCTTGTGCAGTTCTTC.